This TCR beta chain was observed in a study of T cell responses to AZD1222 COVID-19 vaccine. Study details: Pooled together were second doses at about 4 or about 12 weeks. Study observations and caveats: Unmutated variant regions are reportedly targeted by nearly half of spike-specific TCRs. Mostly white British, mostly female donors; authors suggested clonal diversity may be underestimated. Repertoire sampling happened only post peak T cell response.

Clones were read by immunoSEQ multiplex PCR, and TCRdb kept only the in-frame ones, dropping some. The repertoire consists of about 83,000 clones, with more than 75% occurring once and the leading ten covering more than 8.5%. The CDR3 extends over 16 amino acids. Germline CDR1 reads LGHDT; CDR2 reads YNNKEL (reference sequence). V gave up 1 base and J gave up 2 bases, with 12 bases separating them. With regard to this clone: Antigen specificity is unknown.

The sequence was obtained from an adult in good health. J is TRBJ2-1 and V is TRBV3-1 (or the pseudogene TRBV3-2), with a possible D match to TRBD2 (7 bases). This specimen was peripheral blood, taken on day 0 of AZD1222 vaccination. The CDR3 loop is CASSQVGAGAYNEQFF. For the CDR3, the DNA is TGTGCCAGCAGCCAAGTGGGGGCGGGGGCCTACAATGAGCAGTTCTTC.